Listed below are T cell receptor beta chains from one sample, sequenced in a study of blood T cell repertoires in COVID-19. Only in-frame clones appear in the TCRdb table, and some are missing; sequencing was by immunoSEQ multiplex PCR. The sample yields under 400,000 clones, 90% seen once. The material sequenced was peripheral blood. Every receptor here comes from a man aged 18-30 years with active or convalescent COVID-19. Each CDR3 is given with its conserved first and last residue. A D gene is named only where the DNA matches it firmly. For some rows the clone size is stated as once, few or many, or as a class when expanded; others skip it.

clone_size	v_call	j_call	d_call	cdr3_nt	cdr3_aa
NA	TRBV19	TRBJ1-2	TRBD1	TGTGCCAGTAGTGGGGAGACAGGGGTCGGCTACACCTTC	CASSGETGVGYTF
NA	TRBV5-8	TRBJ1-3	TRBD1	TGTGCCAGCAGGGAGAGGGGGCTAGGAAACACCATATATTTT	CASRERGLGNTIYF
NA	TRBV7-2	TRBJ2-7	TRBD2	TGTGCCAGCAGCTTCCCTTCCGAGCGGGAGACGGTCTCGTACGAGCAGTACTTC	CASSFPSERETVSYEQYF
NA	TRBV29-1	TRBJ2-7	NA	TGCAGCGTCGCCAGGGGTATCAACGAGCAGTACTTC	CSVARGINEQYF
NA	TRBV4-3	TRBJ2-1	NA	TGCGCCAGCAGCCAAGATGGGATTAGGGGGTACAATGAGCAGTTCTTC	CASSQDGIRGYNEQFF
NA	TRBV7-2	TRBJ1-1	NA	TGTGCCAGCAGCTTCATGCGGGGCATGAACACTGAAGCTTTCTTT	CASSFMRGMNTEAFF
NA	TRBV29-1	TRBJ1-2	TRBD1	TGCAGCGTTGGAGTTTTTGGACAGGGGCGAAACTATGGCTACACCTTC	CSVGVFGQGRNYGYTF
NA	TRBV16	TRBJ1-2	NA	TGTGCCAGCAGCCAATTAGGGGAAGGCTATGGCTACACCTTC	CASSQLGEGYGYTF
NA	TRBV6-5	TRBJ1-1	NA	TGTGCCAGCAGTTCCCCAGGATCGAACACTGAAGCTTTCTTT	CASSSPGSNTEAFF
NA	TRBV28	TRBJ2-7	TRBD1	TGTGCCAGCAGACGGGGACAGCAAATTTACGAGCAGTACTTC	CASRRGQQIYEQYF
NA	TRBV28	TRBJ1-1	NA	TGTGCCAGCAGAAGCCAAATAAACACTGAAGCTTTCTTT	CASRSQINTEAFF
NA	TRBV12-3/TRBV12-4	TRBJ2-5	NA	TGTGCCAGCAGACCAACAGGATCGGAGACCCAGTACTTC	CASRPTGSETQYF
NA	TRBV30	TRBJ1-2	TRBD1	TGTGCCTGGAGTTATGGGTTACAGGGGGCACGAGGCTACACCTTC	CAWSYGLQGARGYTF
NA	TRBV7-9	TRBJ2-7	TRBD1	TGTGCCAGCAGCTTCATGCCAGGGGGCTACGAGCAGTACTTC	CASSFMPGGYEQYF
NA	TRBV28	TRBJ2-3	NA	TGTGCCAGCAGTTTAGTTCCGGTGGGCACAGATACGCAGTATTTT	CASSLVPVGTDTQYF
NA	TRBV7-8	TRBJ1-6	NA	TGTGCCAGCACCCCCGGACAGTTGAATTCACCCCTCCACTTT	CASTPGQLNSPLHF
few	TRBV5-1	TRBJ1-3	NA	TGCGCCAGCAGCTTGGGAGACTCTGGAAACACCATATATTTT	CASSLGDSGNTIYF